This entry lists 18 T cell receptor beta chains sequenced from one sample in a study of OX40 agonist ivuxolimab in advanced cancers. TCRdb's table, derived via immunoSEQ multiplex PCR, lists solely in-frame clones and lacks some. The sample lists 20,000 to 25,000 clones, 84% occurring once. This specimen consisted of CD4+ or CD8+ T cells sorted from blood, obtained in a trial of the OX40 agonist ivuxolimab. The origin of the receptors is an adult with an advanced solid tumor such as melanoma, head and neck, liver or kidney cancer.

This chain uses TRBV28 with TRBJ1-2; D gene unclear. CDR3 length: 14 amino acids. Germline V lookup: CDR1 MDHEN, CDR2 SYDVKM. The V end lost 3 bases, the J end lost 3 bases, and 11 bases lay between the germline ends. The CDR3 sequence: CASSFPAGDYGYTF. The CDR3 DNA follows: TGTGCCAGCAGTTTTCCGGCAGGCGACTATGGCTACACCTTC.

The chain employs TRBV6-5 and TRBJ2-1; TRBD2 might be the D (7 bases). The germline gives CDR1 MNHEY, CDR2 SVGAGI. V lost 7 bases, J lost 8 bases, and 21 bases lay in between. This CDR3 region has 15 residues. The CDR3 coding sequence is TGTGCCAGCACAAACAGGGAGCGGGGCGGAGATGAGCAGTTCTTC. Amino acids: CASTNRERGGDEQFF.

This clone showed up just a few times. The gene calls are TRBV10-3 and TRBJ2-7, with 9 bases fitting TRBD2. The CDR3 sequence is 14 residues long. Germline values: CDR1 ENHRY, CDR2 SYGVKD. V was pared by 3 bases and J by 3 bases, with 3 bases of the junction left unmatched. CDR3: CAISERGRVYEQYF. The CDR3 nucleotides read TGTGCCATCAGTGAACGCGGGAGGGTCTACGAGCAGTACTTC.

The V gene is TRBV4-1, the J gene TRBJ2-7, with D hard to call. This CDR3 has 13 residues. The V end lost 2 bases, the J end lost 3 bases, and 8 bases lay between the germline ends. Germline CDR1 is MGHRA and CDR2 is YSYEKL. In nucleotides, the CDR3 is TGCGCCAGCAGCCAACAGATAGTCTACGAGCAGTACTTC. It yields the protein CASSQQIVYEQYF.

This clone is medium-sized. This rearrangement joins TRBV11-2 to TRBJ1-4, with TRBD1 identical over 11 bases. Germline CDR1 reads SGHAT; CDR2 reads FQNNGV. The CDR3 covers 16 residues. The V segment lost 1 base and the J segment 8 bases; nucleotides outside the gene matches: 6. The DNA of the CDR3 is TGTGCCAGCAGCTTAGGGTGGACAGGGGGCGGAGAAAAACTGTTTTTT. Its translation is CASSLGWTGGGEKLFF.

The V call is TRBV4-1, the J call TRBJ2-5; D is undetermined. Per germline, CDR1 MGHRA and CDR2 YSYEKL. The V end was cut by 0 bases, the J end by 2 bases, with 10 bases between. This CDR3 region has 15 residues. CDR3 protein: CASSQEKVSQETQYF. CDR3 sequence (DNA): TGCGCCAGCAGCCAAGAGAAGGTTTCACAAGAGACCCAGTACTTC.

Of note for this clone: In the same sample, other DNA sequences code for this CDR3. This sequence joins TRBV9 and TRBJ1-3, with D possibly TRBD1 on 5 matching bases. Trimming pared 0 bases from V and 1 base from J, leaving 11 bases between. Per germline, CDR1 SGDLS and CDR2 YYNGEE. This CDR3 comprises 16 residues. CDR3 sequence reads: CASSVAYRSSGNTIYF. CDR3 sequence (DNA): TGTGCCAGCAGCGTAGCATACAGGTCGTCTGGAAACACCATATATTTT.

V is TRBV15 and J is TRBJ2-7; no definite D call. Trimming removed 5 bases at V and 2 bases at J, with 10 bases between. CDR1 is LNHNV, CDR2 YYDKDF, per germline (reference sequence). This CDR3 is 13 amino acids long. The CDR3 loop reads CATSQSRTYEQYF. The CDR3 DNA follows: TGTGCCACCAGCCAATCGCGGACCTACGAGCAGTACTTC.

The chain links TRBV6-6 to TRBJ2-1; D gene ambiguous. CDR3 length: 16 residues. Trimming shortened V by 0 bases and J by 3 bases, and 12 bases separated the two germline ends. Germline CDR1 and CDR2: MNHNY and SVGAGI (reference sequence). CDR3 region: CASSYSGSPIYNEQFF. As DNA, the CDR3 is TGTGCCAGCAGTTACTCAGGCAGTCCTATCTACAATGAGCAGTTCTTC.

For the CDR3, the DNA is TGTGCCAGCAGGATGACAGCGTATAGCAATCAGCCCCAGCATTTT. Translated, it gives CASRMTAYSNQPQHF. The rearrangement links TRBV28 to TRBJ1-5; perhaps TRBD1 as D (5 bases). V lost 6 bases, J lost 0 bases, and 12 bases lay in between. The length of the CDR3 is 15 residues. Germline lookup yields CDR1 MDHEN and CDR2 SYDVKM.

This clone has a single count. CDR3 amino acids: CASSRFGEQYF. The CDR3 nucleotides read TGTGCCAGCAGCCGTTTCGGCGAGCAGTACTTC. The chain is built from TRBV11-2 and TRBJ2-5, with D uncertain. Near its end, the DNA agrees better with TRBJ2-7, so the J call may be wrong. CDR3 length: 11 residues. Germline values: CDR1 SGHAT, CDR2 FQNNGV.

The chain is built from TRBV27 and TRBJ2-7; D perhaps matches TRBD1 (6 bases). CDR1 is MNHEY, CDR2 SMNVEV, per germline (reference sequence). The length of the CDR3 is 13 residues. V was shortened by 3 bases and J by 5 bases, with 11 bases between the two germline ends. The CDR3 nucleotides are TGTGCCAGCAGTTTCCCTGGGGGCCACGAGCAGTACTTC. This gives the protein CASSFPGGHEQYF.

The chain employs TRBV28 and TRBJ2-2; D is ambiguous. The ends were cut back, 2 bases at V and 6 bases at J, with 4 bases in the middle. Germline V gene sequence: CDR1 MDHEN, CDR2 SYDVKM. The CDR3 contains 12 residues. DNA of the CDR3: TGTGCCAGCAGTTTAAGCGCCGGGGAGCTGTTTTTT. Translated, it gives CASSLSAGELFF.

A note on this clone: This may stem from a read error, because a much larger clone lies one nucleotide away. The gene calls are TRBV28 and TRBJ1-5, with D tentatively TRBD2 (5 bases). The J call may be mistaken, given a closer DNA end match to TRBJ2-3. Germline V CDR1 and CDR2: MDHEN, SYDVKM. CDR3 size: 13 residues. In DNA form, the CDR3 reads TGTGCCAGCGAGGGCTGGAGCAATCAGCCCCAGTATTTT. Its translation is CASEGWSNQPQYF.

In DNA, the CDR3 is TGTGCCAGCTCCTTCGGCGGAGCGAACTACGAGCAGTACTTC. Protein sequence: CASSFGGANYEQYF. This chain connects TRBV18 to TRBJ2-7, with D unresolved. The V and J ends lost 6 bases and 3 bases respectively, with 15 bases between them. The CDR3 sequence is 14 residues long. CDR1 and CDR2 (germline): KGHSH, LQKENI. Using reference TRBV18 and TRBJ2-7 for the parts outside the CDR3, the full variable domain is NAGVMQNPRHLVRRRGQEARLRCSPMKGHSHVYWYRQLPEEGLKFMVYLQKENIIDESGMPKERFSAEFPKEGPSILRIQQVVRGDSAAYFCASSFGGANYEQYFGPGTRLTVT.

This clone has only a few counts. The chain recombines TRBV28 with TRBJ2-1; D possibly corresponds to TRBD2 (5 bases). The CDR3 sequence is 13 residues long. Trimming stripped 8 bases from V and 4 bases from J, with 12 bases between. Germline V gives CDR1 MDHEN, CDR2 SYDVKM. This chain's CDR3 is CASLAGSYNEQFF. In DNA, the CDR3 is TGTGCCAGCCTAGCCGGAAGTTACAATGAGCAGTTCTTC.

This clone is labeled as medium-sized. CDR3 DNA sequence: TGTGCCACCAAAAGGCCGGGGGTAATGAACACTGAAGCTTTCTTT. Encoded protein: CATKRPGVMNTEAFF. J is TRBJ1-1 and V is TRBV25-1; tentative D call: TRBD1 (5 bases). The CDR3 has 15 residues. CDR1 and CDR2 (germline): MGHDK, SYGVNS. V was trimmed by 10 bases and J by 0 bases, leaving 18 bases between them.

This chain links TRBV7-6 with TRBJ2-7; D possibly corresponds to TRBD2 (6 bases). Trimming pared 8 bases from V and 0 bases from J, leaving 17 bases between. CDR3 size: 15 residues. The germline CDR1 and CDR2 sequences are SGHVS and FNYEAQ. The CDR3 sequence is CASQEGWGPSYEQYF. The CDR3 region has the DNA TGTGCCAGCCAGGAGGGGTGGGGTCCCTCCTACGAGCAGTACTTC.